Below are 18 T cell receptor beta chains sequenced from a single sample in a study of T-cell memory formation after mild COVID-19. One entry per CDR3 protein, called by TCRdb with MiXCR from the 5' RACE reads. The table includes about 390,000 distinct CDR3 sequences, roughly 15% detected once. Sequencing was performed on PBMCs or a T cell subset sorted from them (not recorded which). The source of these receptors is a man between 18 and 35 years old who had mild COVID-19 (a few samples of this study predate the infection). Cell type and time point are not known.

This clonotype turned up a few times. The genes are TRBV7-9 and TRBJ1-2; D uncertain. Germline CDR1 reads SEHNR; CDR2 reads FQNEAQ (reference sequence). CDR3 length: 13 amino acids. Trimming pared 5 bases from V and 4 bases from J, leaving 11 bases between. CDR3 loop: CASSDDTVYGYTF. The CDR3 nucleotides are TGTGCCAGCAGCGACGACACTGTCTATGGCTACACCTTC. Based on the CDR3 plus reference TRBV7-9 and TRBJ1-2, the full variable domain is DTGVSQNPRHKITKRGQNVTFRCDPISEHNRLYWYRQTLGQGPEFLTYFQNEAQLEKSRLLSDRFSAERPKGSFSTLEIQRTEQGDSAMYLCASSDDTVYGYTFGSGTRLTVV.

The rearrangement joins TRBV5-6 to TRBJ1-1; a possible D gene is TRBD1 (5 bases). The germline V gene has CDR1 SGHDT and CDR2 YYEEEE. CDR3 size: 15 residues. The V end was cut by 4 bases, the J end by 2 bases, with 15 bases between. The CDR3 is CASSGAGSLNTEAFF. As DNA, the CDR3 is TGTGCCAGCAGCGGGGCGGGCAGCCTAAACACTGAAGCTTTCTTT. Full variable domain (outside the CDR3, taken from reference TRBV5-6 and TRBJ1-1): DAGVTQSPTHLIKTRGQQVTLRCSPKSGHDTVSWYQQALGQGPQFIFQYYEEEERQRGNFPDRFSGHQFPNYSSELNVNALLLGDSALYLCASSGAGSLNTEAFFGQGTRLTVV.

The chain combines TRBV6-2 or TRBV6-3 with TRBJ2-3, with a tentative D call TRBD2 (6 bases). CDR1 is MNHEY and CDR2 is SVGEGT in the germline V gene. This CDR3 spans 16 amino acids. V gave up 6 bases and J gave up 4 bases, with 20 bases separating them. CDR3 residues: CASSSTAFGGSDTQYF. The CDR3 nucleotides are TGTGCCAGCAGCTCCACCGCCTTCGGGGGATCAGATACGCAGTATTTT.

The count of this clonotype is one. The chain links TRBV11-2 to TRBJ2-7; D perhaps matches TRBD2 (5 bases). This CDR3 has 12 residues. The V gene lost 1 base and the J gene lost 7 bases, with 8 bases spanning the gap. Germline V gene data show CDR1 as SGHAT and CDR2 as FQNNGV. The CDR3 spells CASSLAAGEQYF. Written as DNA, the CDR3 is TGTGCCAGCAGCTTAGCCGCGGGTGAGCAGTACTTC.

The chain carries TRBV4-3 and TRBJ1-2, with a tentative D call TRBD1 (6 bases). The germline gives CDR1 LGHNA, CDR2 YSLEER. This CDR3 is 15 amino acids long. The V end was cut by 3 bases, the J end by 5 bases, with 16 bases between. CDR3 sequence (DNA): TGCGCCAGCAGCCAGACCGAATGGGACAAATATGGCTACACCTTC. It yields the protein CASSQTEWDKYGYTF.

This chain links TRBV12-3 or TRBV12-4 with TRBJ1-1, with TRBD1 matching over 9 bases. The V gene end was trimmed by 6 bases and the J gene end by 5 bases; junction bases not matched to a gene: 10. This CDR3 is built from 15 residues. This chain's CDR3 is CASSPGQGRRTEAFF. CDR3 nucleotides: TGTGCCAGCAGCCCCGGACAGGGGCGGAGGACTGAAGCTTTCTTT.

This clonotype was counted between two and nine times. The chain combines TRBV7-2 with TRBJ2-7; D might be TRBD1 (6 bases). CDR1 is SGHTA, CDR2 FQGNSA, per germline. The CDR3 covers 15 residues. V was pared by 5 bases and J by 3 bases, with 17 bases between. DNA of the CDR3: TGTGCCAGCAGCCCGACCTCCGACAGGAACTACGAGCAGTACTTC. Protein product: CASSPTSDRNYEQYF.

This clonotype occurred a few times. V is TRBV12-3 or TRBV12-4 and J is TRBJ2-1, with 8 bases aligning to TRBD1. With 4 bases clipped from V and 2 bases from J, the junction kept 1 base outside the gene matches. CDR3 size: 14 residues. CDR3 protein: CASSSDRAYNEQFF. The DNA for the CDR3 is TGTGCCAGCAGTTCGGACAGGGCCTACAATGAGCAGTTCTTC.

The J gene is TRBJ2-1, the V gene TRBV24-1, with TRBD1 identical over 8 bases. The CDR3 is 16 residues long. J was trimmed by 0 bases and V by 5 bases; bases with no gene match: 5. Germline assignment: CDR1 KGHDR and CDR2 SFDVKD. CDR3 sequence: CATSGAGGDSYNEQFF. For the CDR3, the DNA is TGTGCCACCAGTGGGGCAGGGGGCGACTCCTACAATGAGCAGTTCTTC.

V usage is TRBV5-1 and J usage is TRBJ2-3, with 13 nucleotides matching TRBD2. The CDR3 is 20 amino acids. Germline assignment: CDR1 SGHRS and CDR2 YFSETQ. The V segment lost 5 bases and the J segment 0 bases; nucleotides outside the gene matches: 15. The CDR3 DNA sequence: TGCGCCAGCAGGGGCCTCTCCGGGACTAGCGGGGTGCCGAGCACAGATACGCAGTATTTT. Translated: CASRGLSGTSGVPSTDTQYF.

V gene TRBV3-1 combines with J gene TRBJ1-1, with 8 positions matching TRBD1. Germline V gives CDR1 LGHDT, CDR2 YNNKEL (reference sequence). The CDR3 sequence is 13 residues long. Trimming took 1 base from V and 10 from J; bases not matched to a gene: 5. CDR3 nucleotides: TGTGCCAGCAGCCAAGGACAGGGGAAGGGAGCTTTCTTT. Its translation: CASSQGQGKGAFF.

This clonotype was observed many times. The rearrangement links TRBV11-2 to TRBJ2-5; tentative D call: TRBD1 (6 bases). The CDR3 is 16 amino acids. V gave up 2 bases and J gave up 4 bases, with 17 bases separating them. CDR1 is SGHAT and CDR2 is FQNNGV in the germline V gene. The CDR3 spells CASSLIGQPYGETQYF. The CDR3, as DNA: TGTGCCAGCAGCTTAATCGGACAGCCTTACGGAGAGACCCAGTACTTC.

The chain links TRBV10-3 to TRBJ1-6, with unresolved D. CDR1 and CDR2 (germline): ENHRY, SYGVKD. V shed 8 bases and J shed 7 bases, with 12 bases lying between them. The CDR3 contains 13 residues. CDR3 loop: CAIHGELNSPLHF. The CDR3, as DNA: TGTGCCATCCACGGGGAGTTGAATTCACCCCTCCACTTT.

This clonotype was counted between two and nine times. The chain links TRBV7-2 to TRBJ2-2; 7 bases align to TRBD1. The CDR3 has 16 residues. J lost 4 bases, V lost 4 bases, and 9 bases had no gene match. Per the germline V gene, CDR1 is SGHTA and CDR2 is FQGNSA. The chain's CDR3 is CASSSWDRLITGELFF. In DNA, the CDR3 is TGTGCCAGCAGCTCCTGGGACAGATTAATCACCGGGGAGCTGTTTTTT.

This clonotype was seen repeatedly, ten times or more. CDR3 protein: CASSLDPPSLLRVDTQYF. CDR3 DNA: TGTGCCAGCAGCTTAGATCCCCCGTCTCTGCTGCGAGTAGATACGCAGTATTTT. The chain links TRBV7-6 to TRBJ2-3; no definite D call. CDR1 and CDR2 from the germline V gene are SGHVS and FNYEAQ. V gave up 1 base and J gave up 5 bases, with 22 bases separating them. CDR3 length equals 18 residues.

This clonotype showed up many times. The genes are TRBV7-2 and TRBJ2-5, with 7 bases fitting TRBD1. Per the germline V gene, CDR1 is SGHTA and CDR2 is FQGNSA. The CDR3 runs to 14 residues. V shed 3 bases and J 1 base; nucleotides not matched to a gene: 2. CDR3 protein: CASSFDRAQETQYF. In nucleotides, the CDR3 is TGTGCCAGCAGCTTCGACAGGGCCCAAGAGACCCAGTACTTC.

This chain joins TRBV6-5 and TRBJ1-2; D is possibly TRBD1 (5 bases). The CDR3 runs 11 residues. Germline values: CDR1 MNHEY, CDR2 SVGAGI. The V end was cut by 10 bases, the J end by 8 bases, with 14 bases between. This CDR3 reads CAIRGGIGYTF. CDR3 bases: TGTGCCATCCGGGGGGGGATCGGCTACACCTTC.

The CDR3 DNA sequence: TGCAGTGCTTCCGGGACAGGGCATGGAGAGACCCAGTACTTC. Translating it yields CSASGTGHGETQYF. V is TRBV20-1 and J is TRBJ2-5; 9 nucleotides line up with TRBD1. After removal of 5 bases from V and 4 bases from J, the junction contained 8 bases not matched to a gene. The CDR3 consists of 14 residues. CDR1 is DFQATT, CDR2 SNEGSKA, per germline (reference sequence).